This T cell receptor (beta chain) was sequenced in a study of cytomegalovirus exposure and HLA in healthy donors. PCR used 60 Vbeta primers and 13 Jbeta primers. Only in-frame clones appear in the TCRdb table, and some are missing; sequencing was by immunoSEQ multiplex PCR. The sample comprises around 200,000 clones, approximately 70% of which are singletons, and about 2.5% rests with the top ten. Material: PBMCs. This TCR derives from a man aged 40-50 years in good health and CMV-seropositive.

The CDR3, as DNA: TGTGCCAGTAGTAAGACAGCATCGAGCACTTACAATTCACCCCTCCACTTT. It codes for CASSKTASSTYNSPLHF. The chain uses TRBV19 and TRBJ1-6, with D maybe TRBD1 (5 bases). V was clipped by 4 bases and J by 7 bases, with 20 bases between them. This CDR3 has 17 residues. The germline V gene has CDR1 LNHDA and CDR2 SQIVND (reference sequence).